Shown below are 16 T cell receptor beta chains from a single sample sequenced in a study of T cell responses to AZD1222 COVID-19 vaccine. Profiled with immunoSEQ multiplex PCR; TCRdb holds only in-frame clones, not every one. The sample lists some 280,000 clones, roughly 93% occurring once. Sequences were derived from peripheral blood, sampled 28 days after the second AZD1222 dose. The receptors come from an adult who received the AZD1222 COVID-19 vaccine.

The chain has TRBV12-3 or TRBV12-4 and TRBJ1-2, with 7 bases that match TRBD1. V lost 7 bases and J lost 7; bases outside the gene matches: 6. The CDR3 spans 12 residues. CDR3 nucleotides: TGTGCCAGCACCATAGGGGGCAGTGGCTACACCTTC. This codes for CASTIGGSGYTF.

The rearrangement joins TRBV5-4 to TRBJ2-3; D perhaps matches TRBD2 (6 bases). Trimming stripped 3 bases from V and 4 bases from J, with 12 bases between. Germline V lookup: CDR1 SGHNT, CDR2 YYREEE (reference sequence). The CDR3 length is 14 residues. In DNA form, the CDR3 reads TGTGCCAGCAGCTCCAAGCGGGCCTCAGATACGCAGTATTTT. Translation gives CASSSKRASDTQYF.

The genes are TRBV5-4 and TRBJ1-2; D might be TRBD1 (5 bases). The CDR3 extends over 14 amino acids. Trimming stripped 4 bases from V and 6 bases from J, with 16 bases between. Per germline, CDR1 SGHNT and CDR2 YYREEE (reference sequence). Here the CDR3 reads CASSLGHREDGYTF. In DNA form, the CDR3 reads TGTGCCAGCAGCCTGGGGCACCGGGAGGATGGCTACACCTTC.

V and J are TRBV25-1 and TRBJ1-6; D gene ambiguous. V shed 6 bases and J shed 3 bases, with 9 bases lying between them. The CDR3 length is 14 residues. CDR1 and CDR2 (germline): MGHDK, SYGVNS. The CDR3 region is CASSLGSYNSPLHF. In DNA, the CDR3 is TGTGCCAGCAGCCTAGGCAGCTATAATTCACCCCTCCACTTT. The full variable domain, completed using reference TRBV25-1 and TRBJ1-6, is EADIYQTPRYLVIGTGKKITLECSQTMGHDKMYWYQQDPGMELHLIHYSYGVNSTEKGDLSSESTVSRIRTEHFPLTLESARPSHTSQYLCASSLGSYNSPLHFGNGTRLTVT.

The chain recombines TRBV28 with TRBJ1-1, with D possibly TRBD1 on 5 matching bases. The CDR3 is 14 residues long. V dropped 6 bases and J dropped 6 bases, with 17 bases sitting between them. CDR1 is MDHEN and CDR2 is SYDVKM in the germline V gene. CDR3 loop: CASRFTGTRAEAFF. CDR3 coding DNA: TGTGCCAGCAGATTCACCGGGACTCGAGCTGAAGCTTTCTTT.

This sequence joins TRBV10-2 and TRBJ1-2; a weak D match, TRBD1 (5 bases). The CDR3 totals 13 residues. Germline V gene data show CDR1 as WSHSY and CDR2 as SAAADI. Trimming pared 3 bases from V and 3 bases from J, leaving 8 bases between. CDR3 coding DNA: TGCGCCAGCAGTGATACAGGAGACTATGGCTACACCTTC. The encoded protein is CASSDTGDYGYTF.

The CDR3 reads CASSNNLANYNEQFF. The DNA for the CDR3 is TGTGCCAGCAGTAACAACTTAGCTAACTACAATGAGCAGTTCTTC. The V gene is TRBV6-6, the J gene TRBJ2-1; unclear D gene. Germline-derived CDR1 and CDR2 are MNHNY and SVGAGI (reference sequence). This CDR3 is built from 15 residues. The V end was cut by 5 bases, the J end by 3 bases, with 14 bases between.

This clone showed up many times. The chain links TRBV11-2 to TRBJ1-2, with 8 bases aligning to TRBD1. CDR1 is SGHAT and CDR2 is FQNNGV in the germline V gene. J gave up 6 bases and V 2 bases, and 11 bases lay outside the gene matches. The CDR3 length is 16 residues. This CDR3 is CASSLYVRGTGNGYTF. CDR3 sequence (DNA): TGTGCCAGCAGCTTATATGTTCGCGGGACAGGCAATGGCTACACCTTC.

The genes are TRBV5-8 and TRBJ2-3; 8 positions agree with TRBD1. This CDR3 is built from 15 residues. V gave up 4 bases and J gave up 2 bases; unmatched junction bases: 6. Germline CDR1 is SGHTS and CDR2 is YDEGEE. CDR3 sequence reads: CASSPGTGTTDTQYF. The CDR3 coding sequence is TGTGCCAGCAGCCCAGGGACAGGAACCACAGATACGCAGTATTTT. Supplemented by reference TRBV5-8 and TRBJ2-3, the full variable domain reads EAGVTQSPTHLIKTRGQQATLRCSPISGHTSVYWYQQALGLGLQFLLWYDEGEERNRGNFPPRFSGRQFPNYSSELNVNALELEDSALYLCASSPGTGTTDTQYFGPGTRLTVL.

This rearrangement joins TRBV28 to TRBJ1-5; 8 bases line up with TRBD1. The CDR3 is 17 amino acids. Per germline, CDR1 MDHEN and CDR2 SYDVKM. V shed 5 bases, J shed 8 bases, and the junction held 17 bases outside the gene matches. CDR3 sequence reads: CASSPPVGQGASEPQHF. In nucleotides, the CDR3 is TGTGCCAGCAGTCCACCCGTGGGGCAGGGGGCGTCGGAGCCCCAGCATTTT.

This chain uses TRBV2 with TRBJ1-2; TRBD1 might be the D (5 bases). V was clipped by 4 bases and J by 7 bases, with 13 bases between them. Germline CDR1 and CDR2: SNHLY and FYNNEI. The CDR3 consists of 13 residues. The CDR3 DNA follows: TGTGCCAGCAGTGGGCCCCCGGGGGGTGGCTACACCTTC. Its translation: CASSGPPGGGYTF.

The chain has TRBV4-1 and TRBJ2-2, with 9 bases matching TRBD2. J was trimmed by 7 bases and V by 0 bases; bases with no gene match: 9. Germline CDR1 reads MGHRA; CDR2 reads YSYEKL. This CDR3 contains 17 residues. The CDR3 is CASSQDWRGGLGGELFF. The CDR3 nucleotides read TGCGCCAGCAGCCAAGATTGGCGGGGGGGCCTTGGCGGGGAGCTGTTTTTT.

The chain combines TRBV19 with TRBJ2-3; D not certain. Germline values: CDR1 LNHDA, CDR2 SQIVND (reference sequence). The ends were cut back, 3 bases at V and 0 bases at J, with 10 bases in the middle. This CDR3 comprises 15 residues. CDR3 region: CASSIAATSTDTQYF. CDR3 nucleotide sequence: TGTGCCAGTAGTATCGCGGCAACTAGCACAGATACGCAGTATTTT.

This chain joins TRBV18 and TRBJ1-1; 7 bases map to TRBD1. From germline, CDR1 is KGHSH and CDR2 LQKENI. The CDR3 is 16 amino acids. The trim removed 3 bases at V and 3 bases at J, leaving 10 bases unmatched. CDR3 region: CASSPRTGGEDTEAFF. The CDR3, as DNA: TGTGCCAGCTCACCTCGGACAGGTGGAGAGGACACTGAAGCTTTCTTT. The full variable domain, rest sourced from reference TRBV18 and TRBJ1-1, is NAGVMQNPRHLVRRRGQEARLRCSPMKGHSHVYWYRQLPEEGLKFMVYLQKENIIDESGMPKERFSAEFPKEGPSILRIQQVVRGDSAAYFCASSPRTGGEDTEAFFGQGTRLTVV.

V and J are TRBV19 and TRBJ1-3; no clear D gene. The CDR3 totals 17 residues. V lost 5 bases and J 0 bases, leaving 17 bases between the germline ends. Germline CDR1 and CDR2: LNHDA and SQIVND (reference sequence). The CDR3 spells CASSPPGGRISGNTIYF. The CDR3 DNA reads as TGTGCCAGTAGTCCCCCAGGAGGGAGGATCTCTGGAAACACCATATATTTT.

The gene calls are TRBV28 and TRBJ1-3; no clear D. Germline CDR1 and CDR2: MDHEN and SYDVKM. This CDR3 is built from 16 residues. Trimming stripped 1 base from V and 0 bases from J, with 10 bases between. In DNA form, the CDR3 reads TGTGCCAGCAGTTTATTACCGGGAAGCTCTGGAAACACCATATATTTT. This sequence encodes CASSLLPGSSGNTIYF.